This TCR beta chain was captured in a study of T cell responses to AZD1222 COVID-19 vaccine (dated by TCRdb to the early 2020s). About the study as a whole: Because spike-specific TCR depth and breadth did not differ between the two schedules, AZD1222 recipients who got a second dose at roughly 4 weeks were pooled with those who got a second dose at roughly 12 weeks. TCR sequencing was performed for roughly 250 trial participants, of whom about 200 were given two doses of AZD1222 and approximately 25 were given two doses of MenACWY control vaccine. Enrollment into the trials was organized by age into subgroups of 18-55, 56-69 and 70-plus years, and those subgroups contained roughly 160, 29 and 62 TCR-sequenced participants, respectively. Paper-wide results and their limitations: In the small 56-69-year group, the increase in depth fell short of significance, most likely because of low power. A significant rise in spike-specific TCR breadth and depth was observed after two AZD1222 doses relative to day 0 and relative to MenACWY recipients. Because no day 14 peak-response samples were available, repertoires were characterized only after the peak T cell response. The whole spike protein was spanned by vaccine-associated CD4 TCRs, and dominant responses were seen in regions 160-218 and 743-854. Nearly half of unique spike-specific TCRs reportedly recognized epitopes outside regions mutated in the B.1.351 and B.1.1.7 variants. Participants were mostly white British and included more females than males, and it was suggested by the authors that clonal diversity may have been underestimated. Only five to seven AZD1222 recipients were SARS-CoV-2 seropositive at baseline, limiting conclusions about previously exposed vaccinees.

The CDR3 regions of human TCRbeta chains were analyzed by immunosequencing. The paper's data handling went like this. Repertoire TCRs were checked for matches against a reference library of SARS-CoV-2-specific TCRs that had been generated using the MIRA antigen-specificity platform. Breadth was defined as the fraction of unique TCRs that were SARS-CoV-2-associated. Depth was defined as the fraction of total T cells that were SARS-CoV-2-associated. Using the MIRA data, every spike-specific TCR was mapped to the spike region that the TCR reacted to and assigned to either a CD4 or a CD8 class. Log10-transformed breadth and depth values were compared by one-way ANOVA with Sidak's multiple comparisons tests. TCRdb provides this immuneACCESS table in a form limited to in-frame rearrangements. Some clones are lacking; in checked studies, under half of them reflect an unresolved V gene, and why the rest are absent is not known. The V and J calls and the clone size are those of that table, but D and trimming were determined from the DNA. The sample table shows nearly 100,000 clones, and around nine tenths are seen once. Less than 3.5% of the sample rests with the top ten.

At the junction V is shortened by 7 bases and J by 0 bases, with 12 bases in between. Reading from cysteine to phenylalanine, the CDR3 counts 14 amino acids. Only CDR3 DNA remains: 42 bases, in frame from the first base. CDR1 LNHDA and CDR2 SQIVND are derived from the germline V gene (reference sequence). In the case of this clone: No cognate antigen has been identified for it. No base quality values were provided; no much bigger clone lies one nucleotide off.

The sample's time point, from its label and the paper: baseline before first vaccination. Vaccinee samples came from UK trials COV001 and COV002, including a single-blind randomized controlled phase 2/3 trial of AZD1222 (ChAdOx1 nCoV-19) in healthy adults. Trial participant PBMC samples were collected at day 0 and day 28 after the second dose for TCRbeta chain sequencing. The rearranged segments are TRBV19 and TRBJ1-2, and perhaps TRBD1 as D gene, on 5 matching bases. This material consisted of peripheral blood, taken on day 0 of AZD1222 vaccination. This sequence was found in an adult in good health. The CDR3 corresponds to CASNEGTSNYGYTF. The base sequence is TGTGCCAGTAACGAGGGGACCTCTAACTATGGCTACACCTTC.